This TCR beta chain was profiled in a study of long-term antiretroviral therapy in people with HIV. J gave up 3 bases and V 10 bases, and 14 bases lay outside the gene matches. This CDR3 contains 17 residues. Germline lookup yields CDR1 ENHRY and CDR2 SYGVKD. The samples comprised about 0.95-11 million cryopreserved PBMC ahead of DNA extraction. This was the immunoSEQ v3.0 assay at survey level. Repertoires were generated with immunoSEQ multiplex PCR, while TCRdb's copy carries only in-frame clones and drops some. The sample holds about 35,000 clones, approximately 80% seen once. Remarks on this clone: The antigen remains undetermined.

Study outcomes and limitations: The repertoire was dominated at all time points by clones expanded before ART.

The sequenced sample was unsorted PBMCs, obtained 0.3 years after starting antiretroviral therapy. The chain links TRBV10-3 to TRBJ2-3; TRBD2 matches 12 bases. This TCR was sampled from a man younger than 30 with HIV. Written as DNA, the CDR3 is TGTGCCACCCTAATAGGCTCTCTAGCGGGGGGGACAGATACGCAGTATTTT. Translated, it gives CATLIGSLAGGTDTQYF.